Below, 28 T cell receptor beta chains from the same sample are listed, as sequenced in a study of T-cell memory formation after mild COVID-19. TCRdb analysed the 5' RACE reads with MiXCR anew, one entry per CDR3 protein. The sample records 150,000 to 200,000 distinct CDR3 sequences, about 9.9% being singletons. What was sequenced was PBMCs or a T cell subset sorted from them (not recorded which). The receptors derive from a man between 18 and 29 years old who had mild COVID-19 (a few samples of this study predate the infection). Cell type and time point are not known.

This clonotype was detected a few times. The chain links TRBV6-2 or TRBV6-3 to TRBJ2-4; 11 bases match TRBD1. Trimming took 8 bases from V and 1 from J; bases not matched to a gene: 16. The CDR3 has 19 residues. The germline V gene has CDR1 MNHEY and CDR2 SVGEGT. CDR3 bases: TGTGCCAGCGCAAGCCCCTGGACAGGGGGCTTCTCGGCCAAAAACATTCAGTACTTC. Its protein product is CASASPWTGGFSAKNIQYF.

The chain links TRBV20-1 to TRBJ1-3; TRBD1 agrees at 7 bases. The V gene's germline CDR1 is DFQATT and CDR2 SNEGSKA (reference sequence). J lost 0 bases, V lost 6 bases, and 5 bases had no gene match. The CDR3 has 14 amino acids. The DNA of the CDR3 is TGCAGTGCCACGACAGGGAGCTCTGGAAACACCATATATTTT. Its protein product is CSATTGSSGNTIYF.

This clonotype was recorded many times. This chain links TRBV20-1 with TRBJ1-1; no clear D gene. Germline-derived CDR1 and CDR2 are DFQATT and SNEGSKA (reference sequence). V was trimmed by 6 bases and J by 8 bases, leaving 10 bases between them. The CDR3 runs 10 residues. CDR3 loop: CSARDPEAFF. CDR3 nucleotide sequence: TGCAGTGCAAGGGATCCCGAAGCTTTCTTT.

This clonotype was detected ten times or more. The chain has TRBV4-3 and TRBJ2-3; possible D gene TRBD2, 6 bases. Germline V gene lookup returns CDR1 LGHNA and CDR2 YSLEER. CDR3 length equals 14 residues. Trimming cost V 4 bases and J 2 bases, with 10 bases left between them. In DNA form, the CDR3 reads TGCGCCAGCAGCCGGAGGGAGTACACAGATACGCAGTATTTT. It translates to CASSRREYTDTQYF.

This clonotype was seen more than once but under ten times. The V and J genes are TRBV29-1 and TRBJ1-1; D call uncertain. Germline CDR1 is SQVTM and CDR2 is ANQGSEA. The CDR3 consists of 13 residues. Trimming pared 6 bases from V and 11 bases from J, leaving 22 bases between. CDR3 nucleotide sequence: TGCAGCGTATCGAGAGTAAACTCAAGGGAGGCTTTCTTT. It codes for CSVSRVNSREAFF.

V is TRBV12-3 or TRBV12-4 and J is TRBJ2-7; D is ambiguous. The CDR3 runs 13 residues. Trimming stripped 3 bases from V and 3 bases from J, with 9 bases between. The CDR3 spells CASSFEVDYEQYV. Written as DNA, the CDR3 is TGTGCCAGCAGTTTCGAGGTGGACTACGAGCAGTACGTC.

CDR3 protein: CASSQVMQGLRNIQYF. CDR3 nucleotide sequence: TGTGCCAGCAGCCAAGTTATGCAGGGGCTGAGGAACATTCAGTACTTC. The genes are TRBV3-1 and TRBJ2-4, with a possible D match to TRBD1 (6 bases). CDR3 length: 16 residues. V was clipped by 1 base and J by 7 bases, with 17 bases between them. Germline V lookup: CDR1 LGHDT, CDR2 YNNKEL (reference sequence).

This clonotype was counted at least ten times. This chain connects TRBV18 to TRBJ2-7; D is possibly TRBD2 (5 bases). This CDR3 region has 12 residues. Germline V gene data show CDR1 as KGHSH and CDR2 as LQKENI. V lost 4 bases to trimming and J lost 4 bases, with 8 bases between them. Written as DNA, the CDR3 is TGTGCCAGCTCACGAGGAGGTTACGAGCAGTACGTC. It translates to CASSRGGYEQYV.

With regard to this clonotype: Sequence at one end of the junction differs from germline and may be a read error. The chain is built from TRBV7-7 and TRBJ2-5; no firm D call. The CDR3 contains 13 residues. Looked up from germline, CDR1 is SSHAT and CDR2 is FNYEAQ (reference sequence). The CDR3 spells CASSLGRETTQYF. The CDR3 DNA follows: TGTGCTAGCAGCTTAGGACGTGAGACGACCCAGTACTTC.

This clonotype appeared a few times. The CDR3 DNA is TGCGCCAGCAGCCAAGACCCCACCGGGTACGGAGGCTACACCTTC. Its protein is CASSQDPTGYGGYTF. The rearrangement joins TRBV4-3 to TRBJ1-2; the D is unclear. The ends were cut back, 0 bases at V and 8 bases at J, with 16 bases in the middle. The CDR3 covers 15 residues. The germline V gene encodes CDR1 LGHNA and CDR2 YSLEER.

In its sample, this clonotype was seen a few times. This sequence joins TRBV12-3 or TRBV12-4 and TRBJ2-5, with 7 nucleotides matching TRBD2. CDR3 length equals 13 residues. V gave up 3 bases and J gave up 6 bases; unmatched junction bases: 4. The CDR3, as DNA: TGTGCCAGCAGTTTTTGGGGAGGGCAGACCCAGTACTTC. It is translated as CASSFWGGQTQYF.

This clonotype was picked up a small number of times. The V gene is TRBV3-1, the J gene TRBJ2-5; D gene ambiguous. Per the germline V gene, CDR1 is LGHDT and CDR2 is YNNKEL (reference sequence). V was trimmed by 2 bases and J by 2 bases, leaving 6 bases between them. The CDR3 sequence is 13 residues long. CDR3 sequence: CASSQFVQETQYF. Written as DNA, the CDR3 is TGTGCCAGCAGCCAATTCGTTCAAGAGACCCAGTACTTC.

This clonotype was counted a few times. The chain uses TRBV6-5 and TRBJ1-6, with D tentatively TRBD1 (6 bases). Trimming took 4 bases from V and 2 from J, leaving 9 bases between them. Germline V gives CDR1 MNHEY, CDR2 SVGAGI. The CDR3 is 15 residues long. This CDR3 reads CASSSGTPYNSPLHF. The CDR3 region has the DNA TGTGCCAGCAGTTCCGGGACACCCTATAATTCACCCCTCCACTTT.

This clonotype was observed a few times. V is TRBV5-1 and J is TRBJ2-3, with unresolved D. CDR1 SGHRS and CDR2 YFSETQ come from the germline V gene. This CDR3 region has 12 residues. V was trimmed by 0 bases and J by 5 bases, leaving 4 bases between them. This chain's CDR3 is CASSLGVDTQYF. CDR3 DNA: TGCGCCAGCAGCTTGGGGGTAGATACGCAGTATTTT.

DNA for the CDR3: TGTGCCAGCAGCTCTGGGTCGGGGGCAGATACGCAGTATTTT. This codes for CASSSGSGADTQYF. The chain couples TRBV7-3 to TRBJ2-3, with D perhaps matching TRBD2 (6 bases). Trimming left V 4 bases short and J 4 bases short, with 12 bases between. CDR3 size: 14 residues. Germline CDR1 and CDR2: SGHTA and FQGTGA.

This clonotype was detected only a few times. This rearrangement joins TRBV7-8 to TRBJ2-1; 9 positions match TRBD2. CDR1 and CDR2 (germline): SGHVS, FQNEAQ. V lost 5 bases, J lost 4 bases, and 9 bases stayed unmatched. The CDR3 is made up of 16 amino acids. DNA of the CDR3: TGTGCCAGCAGCCGGGAAAGCGGGGGGAATTACAATGAGCAGTTCTTC. This gives the protein CASSRESGGNYNEQFF.

This clonotype has a handful of counts. This chain connects TRBV6-5 to TRBJ2-5; D might be TRBD1 (6 bases). Germline V CDR1 and CDR2: MNHEY, SVGAGI. This CDR3 has 15 residues. V was clipped by 6 bases and J by 2 bases, with 16 bases between them. The CDR3 DNA reads as TGTGCCAGCAGGAACAGGGAGAGATTTCAAGAGACCCAGTACTTC. This encodes CASRNRERFQETQYF.

The table lists this clonotype with a few counts. The chain carries TRBV4-2 and TRBJ2-5; tentative D call: TRBD2 (6 bases). This CDR3 comprises 15 residues. V was clipped by 0 bases and J by 7 bases, with 15 bases between them. CDR1 and CDR2 (germline): LGHNA, YNFKEQ. CDR3 protein: CASSQEGPAGLTQYF. DNA for the CDR3: TGTGCCAGCAGCCAAGAGGGCCCGGCGGGGTTGACCCAGTACTTC.

The chain couples TRBV11-2 to TRBJ2-7, with D perhaps matching TRBD2 (5 bases). Germline CDR1 reads SGHAT; CDR2 reads FQNNGV. With 0 bases removed from V and 4 bases from J, the gap between germline ends came to 16 bases. This CDR3 contains 16 residues. CDR3 in amino acids: CASSLDPGDREYEQYV. For the CDR3, the DNA is TGTGCCAGCAGCTTAGACCCCGGGGATCGGGAATACGAGCAGTACGTC.

V is TRBV19 and J is TRBJ1-1; TRBD1 aligns across 11 bases. Germline-derived CDR1 and CDR2 are LNHDA and SQIVND (reference sequence). The CDR3 totals 15 residues. J lost 4 bases, V lost 2 bases, and 3 bases had no gene match. The DNA for the CDR3 is TGTGCCAGTAGTATAATGGGACAGGGGGGCACTGAAGCTTTCTTT. Translated: CASSIMGQGGTEAFF. Variable domain in full (rest from reference TRBV19 and TRBJ1-1): DGGITQSPKYLFRKEGQNVTLSCEQNLNHDAMYWYRQDPGQGLRLIYYSQIVNDFQKGDIAEGYSVSREKKESFPLTVTSAQKNPTAFYLCASSIMGQGGTEAFFGQGTRLTVV.

V is TRBV20-1 and J is TRBJ2-3; D is possibly TRBD1 (6 bases). CDR3 length: 13 residues. Germline CDR1 and CDR2: DFQATT and SNEGSKA (reference sequence). The CDR3 here is CSGPRGTGDTQYF. In nucleotides, the CDR3 is TGCAGCGGGCCAAGGGGGACGGGGGATACGCAGTATTTT.

This clonotype was detected ten times or more. The genes are TRBV4-3 and TRBJ2-5; no firm D call. Trimming pared 0 bases from V and 2 bases from J, leaving 7 bases between. The CDR3 runs to 14 residues. The germline gives CDR1 LGHNA, CDR2 YSLEER. CDR3 protein: CASSQEVYQETQYF. The CDR3 DNA reads TGCGCCAGCAGCCAAGAGGTCTATCAAGAGACCCAGTACTTC.

This clonotype was recorded once. The gene calls are TRBV12-3 or TRBV12-4 and TRBJ2-1; D unclear. V was clipped by 7 bases and J by 8 bases, with 18 bases between them. The length of the CDR3 is 14 residues. The CDR3 coding sequence is TGTGCCAGCAAACCGGAAGTAGCTCGGGATGAGCAGTTCTTC. Translation gives CASKPEVARDEQFF.

This clonotype was picked up a small number of times. The chain links TRBV20-1 to TRBJ2-1; D could derive from TRBD1 or TRBD2 (5 bases each). CDR1 and CDR2 (germline): DFQATT, SNEGSKA (reference sequence). V was clipped by 6 bases and J by 4 bases, with 13 bases between them. The CDR3 has 13 amino acids. The CDR3 region is CSAPGALYNEQFF. The CDR3 DNA reads as TGCAGTGCCCCCGGGGCATTATACAATGAGCAGTTCTTC.

This chain connects TRBV6-6 to TRBJ1-5; TRBD1 is a possible D gene (6 bases). V was pared by 6 bases and J by 9 bases, with 12 bases between. Germline V gene sequence: CDR1 MNHNY, CDR2 SVGAGI (reference sequence). The CDR3 runs 12 residues. The CDR3 region has the DNA TGTGCCAGCAGGGGGGGAGGGGGGCCCCAGCATTTT. Translated, it gives CASRGGGGPQHF.

This clonotype was observed a few times. This rearrangement joins TRBV24-1 to TRBJ2-1; D is perhaps TRBD1 (6 bases). V was trimmed by 3 bases and J by 12 bases, leaving 17 bases between them. The CDR3 is 14 residues long. Germline V lookup: CDR1 KGHDR, CDR2 SFDVKD. The CDR3 loop is CATSDQIGDIGQFF. The CDR3 nucleotides read TGTGCCACCAGTGATCAGATCGGGGACATCGGGCAGTTCTTC.

V is TRBV9 and J is TRBJ2-1, with a weak D call TRBD2 (5 bases). Trimming shortened V by 0 bases and J by 4 bases, and 17 bases separated the two germline ends. This CDR3 region has 17 residues. Germline lookup yields CDR1 SGDLS and CDR2 YYNGEE. For the CDR3, the DNA is TGTGCCAGCAGCGTAGGCTACCGGGCTAGCCAATACAATGAGCAGTTCTTC. This encodes CASSVGYRASQYNEQFF.

There are a few counts of this clonotype. V usage is TRBV5-1 and J usage is TRBJ2-5, with a weak D call TRBD1 (6 bases). The germline gives CDR1 SGHRS, CDR2 YFSETQ. CDR3 size: 15 residues. The ends were cut back, 0 bases at V and 0 bases at J, with 9 bases in the middle. The CDR3 DNA sequence: TGCGCCAGCAGCTTGGAGGGGGTCTACCAAGAGACCCAGTACTTC. This gives the protein CASSLEGVYQETQYF. The full variable domain, its missing parts supplied by reference TRBV5-1 and TRBJ2-5, is KAGVTQTPRYLIKTRGQQVTLSCSPISGHRSVSWYQQTPGQGLQFLFEYFSETQRNKGNFPGRFSGRQFSNSRSEMNVSTLELGDSALYLCASSLEGVYQETQYFGPGTRLLVL.